The source of this T cell receptor beta chain is a study of cytomegalovirus exposure and HLA in healthy donors. It was with 60 Vbeta and 13 Jbeta primers that the PCR ran. The protocol was immunoSEQ multiplex PCR, while the TCRdb copy is restricted to in-frame clones and leaves out a portion. The table shows some 140,000 clones, with 60% to 85% occurring only once. Nominally healthy donors were sampled, though unrecorded immune exposures were likely. As regards this clone: Its specificity is unknown.

Looked up from germline, CDR1 is MNHEY and CDR2 is SVGAGI. V lost 5 bases, J lost 5 bases, and 13 bases lay in between. The CDR3 is made up of 14 amino acids. Overall study findings and caveats: In a later analysis, HLA-C alleles had the fewest associated TCRs, DRB1 alleles the most. Association of 16,951 TCR beta sequences with HLA alleles was found at 0.05 false discovery rate in a later analysis. Among the CMV-associated chains, three were confirmed in vitro as specific for CMV antigens.

The gene calls are TRBV6-5 and TRBJ2-1, with D perhaps TRBD2 (5 bases). Sample: PBMCs. This TCR derives from a woman aged 40 to 50 in good health and CMV-seronegative. The CDR3 bases are TGTGCCAGCAGTACTCGGGGAACCCACAATGAGCAGTTCTTC. Its protein is CASSTRGTHNEQFF.